This TCR beta chain was identified during a study of blood T cell repertoires in COVID-19. Across the whole study: The samples span acute and convalescent COVID-19 from the United States, Italy and Spain. PBMCs, B-cell-depleted T cells, or T cells were the source of the cDNA or gDNA that made up the material.

This clone has a single count. In the original analysis: Cell counts per sample came from amplifying reference gene primers. Clones were read by immunoSEQ multiplex PCR, and TCRdb kept only the in-frame ones, dropping some. V and J calls and clone size are given by that table; D and trimming were obtained from the DNA. The table shows some 150,000 clones, with 84% occurring only once. Sequenced: peripheral blood. This receptor was identified in a woman of 80 years or more in a cohort sampled during active or convalescent COVID-19.

The DNA for the CDR3 is TGTGCCAGTACCGGGACAGGGGGCTTAATCTTCGAAGGTGGCTACACCTTC. It yields the protein CASTGTGGLIFEGGYTF. The rearrangement joins TRBV19 to TRBJ1-2, with 12 nucleotides matching TRBD1. Germline V gene data show CDR1 as LNHDA and CDR2 as SQIVND (reference sequence). The CDR3 spans 17 residues. Trimming took 7 bases from V and 7 from J; bases not matched to a gene: 16.